This passage covers 11 T cell receptor beta chains from one sample sequenced in a study of shared clonotypes between healthy human individuals. Generated by immunoSEQ multiplex PCR, the TCRdb table keeps only in-frame clones and is missing some. The sample has just over 2,000,000 clones; 90% to 95% are singletons. Material for sequencing was naive CD4+ T cells sorted from blood. The subset denotes: CD45RA+ positively selected. Receptors originate from a young man in good health.

The gene calls are TRBV5-4 and TRBJ2-2; 13 nucleotides agree with TRBD2. Unmatched junction bases numbered 4, after V lost 7 bases and J lost 4 bases. The CDR3 is 15 amino acids. Looked up from germline, CDR1 is SGHNT and CDR2 is YYREEE (reference sequence). As DNA, the CDR3 is TGTGCCAGCGGACTAGCGGGAGTAGCCACCGGGGAGCTGTTTTTT. It codes for CASGLAGVATGELFF.

The rearrangement links TRBV7-2 to TRBJ2-3; no clear D gene. CDR1 SGHTA and CDR2 FQGNSA come from the germline V gene. V lost 5 bases to trimming and J lost 2 bases, with 17 bases between them. CDR3 length equals 16 residues. CDR3 residues: CASSAWELFYTDTQYF. Written as DNA, the CDR3 is TGTGCCAGCAGCGCTTGGGAACTATTCTACACAGATACGCAGTATTTT.

This chain uses TRBV5-1 with TRBJ1-2; D gene unclear. Germline V gene sequence: CDR1 SGHRS, CDR2 YFSETQ. The CDR3 runs to 13 residues. V lost 3 bases to trimming and J lost 8 bases, with 14 bases between them. The CDR3 reads CASSSAGSGGYTF. For the CDR3, the DNA is TGCGCCAGCAGCTCCGCGGGTTCGGGCGGCTACACCTTC.

Worth noting for this clone: This may arise from a read error, as a much more abundant clone is one base away. Additional DNA sequences in this sample encode the identical CDR3. The chain couples TRBV6-1 to TRBJ1-1; the D gene is possibly TRBD1 (6 bases). This CDR3 contains 14 residues. The V gene's germline CDR1 is MNHNS and CDR2 SASEGT. Trimming took 2 bases from V and 0 from J, leaving 7 bases between them. As DNA, the CDR3 is TGTGCCAGCAGTGAACAGGGGATGAACACTGAAGCTTTCTTT. Translating gives CASSEQGMNTEAFF.

The J gene is TRBJ2-1, the V gene TRBV7-9; D call uncertain. CDR1 and CDR2 (germline): SEHNR, FQNEAQ (reference sequence). The CDR3 has 12 amino acids. Between the trimmed V and J ends, which lost 5 bases and 5 bases, there was a span of 7 bases. DNA of the CDR3: TGTGCCAGCAGCGATAGGGACAATGAGCAGTTCTTC. Its translation is CASSDRDNEQFF.

The genes are TRBV11-2 and TRBJ2-5; 7 nucleotides align to TRBD1. The CDR3 loop spans 12 amino acids. Germline CDR1 SGHAT, CDR2 FQNNGV. Losses at the gene ends were 6 bases for V and 5 bases for J; bases not matched to a gene: 3. The CDR3 DNA reads as TGTGCCAGCAGTACAGGGGTGGAGACCCAGTACTTC. Translated: CASSTGVETQYF.

This chain links TRBV13 with TRBJ2-3; the D is unclear. In germline, CDR1 is PRHDT, CDR2 FYEKMQ (reference sequence). The CDR3 extends over 15 amino acids. The ends were cut back, 5 bases at V and 6 bases at J, with 18 bases in the middle. CDR3 nucleotide sequence: TGTGCCAGCAGCGCCCAAGGTATTCCGGAGGATACGCAGTATTTT. It specifies CASSAQGIPEDTQYF.

The chain carries TRBV7-2 and TRBJ2-1; 10 bases match TRBD2. Germline V gives CDR1 SGHTA, CDR2 FQGNSA. The CDR3 totals 15 residues. The trim removed 4 bases at V and 3 bases at J, leaving 3 bases unmatched. The CDR3 nucleotides read TGTGCCAGCAGCTCTGGACTAGCGGACTACAATGAGCAGTTCTTC. It is translated as CASSSGLADYNEQFF.

V gene TRBV11-2 combines with J gene TRBJ2-7; D is unresolved. Trimming stripped 1 base from V and 6 bases from J, with 7 bases between. The CDR3 has 12 amino acids. The germline V gene encodes CDR1 SGHAT and CDR2 FQNNGV. The CDR3 sequence: CASSLGVVEQYF. The CDR3 DNA reads as TGTGCCAGCAGCTTAGGGGTAGTCGAGCAGTACTTC.

The rearrangement uses TRBV2 and TRBJ2-2, with TRBD1 matching over 7 bases. This CDR3 has 15 residues. Germline trimming cut 5 bases from V and 0 bases from J; bases unmatched to any gene: 3. CDR1 SNHLY and CDR2 FYNNEI come from the germline V gene. The CDR3 region is CASSSGQANTGELFF. The CDR3 bases are TGTGCCAGCAGTTCCGGACAGGCGAACACCGGGGAGCTGTTTTTT.

The chain has TRBV5-1 and TRBJ2-1, with D possibly TRBD2 on 5 matching bases. Trimming took 4 bases from V and 8 from J, leaving 16 bases between them. CDR3 size: 14 residues. Germline CDR1 is SGHRS and CDR2 is YFSETQ. CDR3 sequence reads: CASSPGTLVHEQFF. The CDR3 DNA reads as TGCGCCAGCAGCCCGGGAACCCTCGTCCATGAGCAGTTCTTC. Filled out from reference TRBV5-1 and TRBJ2-1, the complete variable domain reads KAGVTQTPRYLIKTRGQQVTLSCSPISGHRSVSWYQQTPGQGLQFLFEYFSETQRNKGNFPGRFSGRQFSNSRSEMNVSTLELGDSALYLCASSPGTLVHEQFFGPGTRLTVL.